Detailed here is one T cell receptor beta chain. Its target antigen remains unknown. No base-level quality is on record; no much larger clone is a single base apart. Unmatched junction bases come to 11, with V trimmed by 6 bases and J by 6 bases. CDR1 and CDR2, looked up from the germline V gene (reference sequence), are LNHDA and SQIVND. Including cysteine and phenylalanine, the CDR3 has 15 amino acids. The retained sequence is limited to the CDR3, 45 bases, with the frame set at the first base. Using the deep immunoSEQ assay, multiplex PCR amplified TCR CDR3 regions from genomic DNA. For each cell subset, the extracted genomic DNA was distributed evenly across all wells of several immunoSEQ 96-well plates, and each plate served as one replicate. Each replicate PCR for sorted subsets received approximately 200 ng genomic DNA, equal to about 30,000 T cell genomes. The purified libraries were quantified using a Qubit 3.0 fluorometer, sized with a Bioanalyzer 2100, and then quantified again using the KAPA Library Quantification kit. A separate single-read 150-cycle Illumina NextSeq 550 flow cell was used to sequence each immunoSEQ 96-well plate. The authors' analysis ran thus. Because the immunoSEQ output held only junctional sequences and lacked quality scores, the filtering could not match the filtering applied to full-length reads. To assign V/J genes and CDR3, sequences were annotated against IMGT germline references using PyIR, a Python wrapper for IgBLAST v1.9. Reads were removed for weak V/J assignments (E-value above 1e-6), missing CDR3, stop codons, out-of-frame junctions, or ambiguous translated residues. V3J clonotypes were defined as sequences sharing an identical inferred V gene, J gene, and CDR3 amino acid sequence. Percentage overlap between repertoires was calculated by dividing the number of shared unique clonotypes by the size of the smaller repertoire. Three approaches were used to assess repertoire richness: RTK rarefaction, the Chao1 estimator, and Recon v2.1 estimates of unobserved clonotypes. Generation probabilities were computed with OLGA for all TCRbeta clonotypes obtained by the gDNA method from several donors. Imported from immuneACCESS, the table was reduced by TCRdb to in-frame sequences with V and J called. These copies leave out some clones; in studies compared against another copy, an unresolved V gene accounts for under half, and the cause of the remainder is not known. V and J calls and clone size are given by that table; D and trimming were obtained from the DNA. This sample has about 2.4 million clones in its table, and 80% to 95% of those were observed once. More than 0.35% of the sample goes to the ten largest clones.

The sample originates from a study of shared clonotypes between healthy human individuals (dated by TCRdb to about 2020). Background on the whole study: The cohort comprised a couple of women and a few men aged 18 to 49 years. The study deeply sequenced blood TCR repertoires of several healthy adults to estimate repertoire size and the extent of clonotype sharing between individuals. Each donor's leukapheresis produced roughly between about 0.8 and 8.9 billion PBMCs. Different laboratories and diverse techniques were used to prepare libraries and sequence TCR repertoires, to increase sequencing depth and limit assay-specific biases. For each donor, CD4 naive and CD4 memory were each given three plates, CD8 naive was given two plates, and CD8 memory was given one plate. Overall study outcomes, separate from this receptor: Even with the large sequencing depth, rarefaction of the sorted-subset datasets indicated that sequencing was incomplete. Pairwise subsampling led to the expectation that sequencing depth would affect the degree of clonotype sharing among donors. Across four donors, approximately 4.6% of naive CD4, around 3.5% of naive CD8, 2.3% of memory CD4, and approximately 0.4% of memory CD8 clonotypes were shared. Estimated clonotype richness was generally larger for naive than for memory subsets. Sampling was limited to blood, and TCR repertoires in tissue likely differ from TCR repertoires in blood. Because the study included only a small number of donors, the genetic and exposure-history diversity represented was limited. Compared with non-shared clonotypes, clonotypes shared by all four sorted-subset donors had higher generation probabilities.

The donors were healthy, HIV-negative adults with no recently reported acute infections or vaccinations. Only Caucasian adults living in Nashville, Tennessee, USA were represented among the donors. CD4+ T cells were enriched through magnetic negative selection, after which naive cells were positively selected on CD45RA and the remaining negative fraction served as the memory subset. Blood was collected by leukapheresis, and PBMCs were isolated by Ficoll-Histopaque density gradient centrifugation and then cryopreserved in liquid nitrogen vapor phase. Analytical flow cytometry was used to check the purity and quantity of each magnetically sorted T cell population. Each sorted fraction had its genomic DNA isolated and then quantified by UV absorbance on a Nanodrop 2000c.

The sequencing sample was made of naive CD4+ T cells from PBMCs. The cell subset or site label on this specimen signifies: CD45RA+ positively selected. The rearranged segments are TRBV19 and TRBJ2-3, with 8 central nucleotides matching TRBD2. The TCR originated in a man aged 18 to 35 in good health. Some clones in this sample may be carry-over from other donors' samples. The DNA reads as follows: TGTGCCAGTAGAACCCCGGGACTAGGATCTGATACGCAGTATTTT. Its translation is CASRTPGLGSDTQYF.